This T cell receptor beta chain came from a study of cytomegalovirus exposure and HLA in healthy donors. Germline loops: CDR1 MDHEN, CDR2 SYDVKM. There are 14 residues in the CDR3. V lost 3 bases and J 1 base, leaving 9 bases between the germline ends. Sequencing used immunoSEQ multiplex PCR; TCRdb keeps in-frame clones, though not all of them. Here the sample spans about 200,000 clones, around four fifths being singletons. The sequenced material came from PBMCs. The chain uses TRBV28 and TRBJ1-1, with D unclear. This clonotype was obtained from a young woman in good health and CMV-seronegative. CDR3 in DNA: TGTGCCAGCAGTTTCGAGAACAGGAACACTGAAGCTTTCTTT. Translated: CASSFENRNTEAFF.